This paragraph covers one TCR beta chain sequence. CDR3 size: 17 residues. Trimming pared 2 bases from V and 3 bases from J, leaving 20 bases between. Germline V gene lookup returns CDR1 SQVTM and CDR2 ANQGSEA. This entry is derived from a study of blood T cell repertoires in COVID-19. Produced via immunoSEQ multiplex PCR; TCRdb's table is partial and in-frame only. The sample has approximately 150,000 clones; 76% are singletons. The sequence was obtained from a man aged 55 to 69 with acute or convalescent COVID-19. The J gene is TRBJ1-3, the V gene TRBV29-1; possible D gene TRBD1, 5 bases. The specimen sequenced was peripheral blood. CDR3 sequence: CSVEPLPRGVGGNTIYF. As DNA, the CDR3 is TGCAGCGTTGAACCACTCCCACGGGGGGTCGGTGGAAACACCATATATTTT.